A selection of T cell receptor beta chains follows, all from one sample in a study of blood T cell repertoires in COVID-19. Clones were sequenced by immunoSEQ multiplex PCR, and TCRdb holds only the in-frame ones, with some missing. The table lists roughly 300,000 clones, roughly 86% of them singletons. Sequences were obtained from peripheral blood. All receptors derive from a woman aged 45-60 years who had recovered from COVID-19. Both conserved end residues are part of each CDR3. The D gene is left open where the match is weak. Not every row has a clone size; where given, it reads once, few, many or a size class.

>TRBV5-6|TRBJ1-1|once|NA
CASSLWQGNTEAFF
TGTGCCAGCAGCTTGTGGCAGGGGAACACTGAAGCTTTCTTT
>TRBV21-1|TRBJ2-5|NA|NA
CASSNWSAVLVRETQYF
TGTGCCAGCAGCAATTGGTCGGCGGTTTTGGTACGGGAGACCCAGTACTTC
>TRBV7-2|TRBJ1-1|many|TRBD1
CASSPGQTNTEAFF
TGTGCCAGCAGCCCGGGACAGACGAACACTGAAGCTTTCTTT
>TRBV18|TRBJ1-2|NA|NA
CASSPSGEYGYTF
TGTGCCAGCTCACCCTCAGGGGAATATGGCTACACCTTC
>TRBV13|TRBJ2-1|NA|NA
CASSLGVSGRGNEQFF
TGTGCCAGCAGCTTAGGGGTTAGCGGCAGAGGTAATGAGCAGTTCTTC
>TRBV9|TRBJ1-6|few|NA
CASSVFGQKWSPLHF
TGTGCCAGCAGCGTCTTCGGACAGAAGTGGTCACCCCTCCACTTT
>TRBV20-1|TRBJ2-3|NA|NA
CSASQAFTSTDTQYF
TGCAGTGCTAGTCAGGCGTTTACTAGCACAGATACGCAGTATTTT
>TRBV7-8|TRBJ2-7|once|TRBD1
CASSLFRFVSGQDSYEQYF
TGTGCCAGCAGCTTATTCCGTTTTGTCTCGGGACAGGACTCCTACGAGCAGTACTTC
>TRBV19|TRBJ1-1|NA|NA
CASREQGRGNTEAFF
TGTGCCAGTAGGGAACAGGGAAGGGGTAACACTGAAGCTTTCTTT
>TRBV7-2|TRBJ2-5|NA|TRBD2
CASSYTGTSEETQYF
TGTGCCAGCAGCTATACCGGGACTAGCGAAGAGACCCAGTACTTC
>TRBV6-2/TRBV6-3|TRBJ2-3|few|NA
CASSYARQDTQYF
TGTGCCAGCAGTTACGCCAGACAGGATACGCAGTATTTT
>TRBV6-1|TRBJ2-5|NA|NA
CASSESGHEETQYF
TGTGCCAGCAGTGAAAGTGGCCACGAAGAGACCCAGTACTTC
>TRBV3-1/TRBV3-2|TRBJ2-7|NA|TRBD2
CASSQDSSSASGRYEQYF
TGTGCCAGCAGCCAAGATTCGTCGTCGGCTAGCGGACGCTACGAGCAGTACTTC
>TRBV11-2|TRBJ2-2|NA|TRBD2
CASSPGLAGFTGELFF
TGTGCCAGCAGCCCAGGACTAGCGGGGTTCACCGGGGAGCTGTTTTTT
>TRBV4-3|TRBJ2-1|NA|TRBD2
CASSQEKLAGASSYNEQFF
TGCGCCAGCAGCCAAGAGAAGCTAGCGGGTGCATCCTCCTACAATGAGCAGTTCTTC
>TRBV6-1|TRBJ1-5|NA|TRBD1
CASSASYDRVDQPQHF
TGTGCCAGCAGTGCGTCCTATGACAGGGTGGATCAGCCCCAGCATTTT
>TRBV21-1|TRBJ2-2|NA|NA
CASSGTGGGFLVGAPGELFF
TGTGCCAGCAGCGGGACAGGGGGAGGTTTTTTGGTTGGTGCGCCCGGGGAGCTGTTTTTT
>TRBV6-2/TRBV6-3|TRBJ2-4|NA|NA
CASSNSGYAKNIQYF
TGTGCCAGCAGTAATTCAGGGTACGCCAAAAACATTCAGTACTTC
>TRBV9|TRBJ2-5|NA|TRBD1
CASSFMGQTQETQYF
TGTGCCAGCAGCTTTATGGGACAGACACAAGAGACCCAGTACTTC
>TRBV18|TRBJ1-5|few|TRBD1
CASSRGGRDQPQHF
TGTGCCAGCTCACGAGGGGGCAGGGACCAGCCCCAGCATTTT
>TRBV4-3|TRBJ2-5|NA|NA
CASSPRGPEETQYF
TGCGCCAGCAGCCCGCGGGGACCCGAAGAGACCCAGTACTTC
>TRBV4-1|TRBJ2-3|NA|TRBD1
CASSQGYGTGGEDTQYF
TGCGCCAGCAGCCAAGGTTACGGGACAGGGGGCGAAGATACGCAGTATTTT
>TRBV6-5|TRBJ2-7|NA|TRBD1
CASRGQDRYEQYF
TGTGCCAGCAGGGGACAGGACCGCTACGAGCAGTACTTC
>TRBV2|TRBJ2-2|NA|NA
CASSYREKAGELFF
TGTGCCAGCAGCTACAGGGAGAAGGCCGGGGAGCTGTTTTTT
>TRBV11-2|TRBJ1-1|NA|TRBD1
CASSFGQVNTEAFF
TGTGCCAGCAGCTTCGGACAGGTGAACACTGAAGCTTTCTTT
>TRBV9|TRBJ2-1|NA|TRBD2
CASSGLPGGGWSSYNEQFF
TGTGCCAGCAGCGGTCTCCCCGGGGGGGGATGGAGCTCCTACAATGAGCAGTTCTTC
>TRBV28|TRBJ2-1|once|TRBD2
CASSYRSLAADYNEQFF
TGTGCCAGCAGCTATAGATCCCTAGCGGCCGATTACAATGAGCAGTTCTTC
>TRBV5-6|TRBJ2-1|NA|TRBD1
CASSAPGTGGSYNEQFF
TGTGCCAGCAGCGCCCCCGGGACAGGGGGCTCCTACAATGAGCAGTTCTTC